The clone carrying this TCR beta chain was detected many times. Its cognate antigen is unknown. The CDR3 consists of 17 residues. Trimming at V came to 3 bases and at J to 1 base, leaving 12 bases not matched to a gene. Germline values: CDR1 DFQATT, CDR2 SNEGSKA (reference sequence). This entry belongs to a study of CD8 T cells in ankylosing spondylitis. Whole-study findings and limits: Clones tied to disease were said to be significantly enriched in matched ankylosing spondylitis synovial fluid. Seemingly distinctive of ankylosing spondylitis blood was a TCR beta motif formed by eight highly homologous variants.

TCRdb reprocessed the 5' RACE reads with MiXCR, giving one entry per CDR3 protein. The sample records some 220,000 distinct CDR3 sequences, roughly a tenth being singletons. This chain connects TRBV20-1 to TRBJ2-1; 7 bases are a match to TRBD1. The TCR originated in a male donor with ankylosing spondylitis or in good health (not recorded which). The specimen sequenced was blood, either unsorted or a sorted T cell fraction (not recorded which). In DNA, the CDR3 is TGCAGTGCTAGCTTTCCTCGACAGGGATTATCCTACAATGAGCAGTTCTTC. This translates into CSASFPRQGLSYNEQFF.